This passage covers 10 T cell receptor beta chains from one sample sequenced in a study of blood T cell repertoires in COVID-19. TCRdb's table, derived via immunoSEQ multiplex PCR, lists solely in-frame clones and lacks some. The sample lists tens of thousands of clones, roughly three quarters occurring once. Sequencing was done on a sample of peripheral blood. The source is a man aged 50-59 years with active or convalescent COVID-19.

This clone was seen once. The CDR3 loop is CASSQKSGSGGENIQYF. CDR3 sequence (DNA): TGTGCCAGCAGCCAGAAGAGCGGGAGCGGGGGGGAAAACATTCAGTACTTC. The rearrangement uses TRBV3-1 (or the pseudogene TRBV3-2) and TRBJ2-4, with 10 bases matching TRBD2. V was pared by 3 bases and J by 5 bases, with 10 bases of the junction left unmatched. Per germline, CDR1 LGHDT and CDR2 YNNKEL (reference sequence). The CDR3 covers 17 residues.

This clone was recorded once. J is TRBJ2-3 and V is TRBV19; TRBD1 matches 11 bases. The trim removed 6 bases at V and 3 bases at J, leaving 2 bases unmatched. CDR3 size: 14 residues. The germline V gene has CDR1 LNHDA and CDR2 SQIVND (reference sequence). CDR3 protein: CASSGQGATDTQYF. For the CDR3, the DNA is TGTGCCAGTAGCGGACAGGGGGCAACAGATACGCAGTATTTT.

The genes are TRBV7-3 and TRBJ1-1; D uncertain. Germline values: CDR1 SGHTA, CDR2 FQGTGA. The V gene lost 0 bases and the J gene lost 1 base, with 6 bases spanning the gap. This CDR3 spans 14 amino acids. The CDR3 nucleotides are TGTGCCAGCAGCTTAACTCCAGGGAACACTGAAGCTTTCTTT. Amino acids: CASSLTPGNTEAFF.

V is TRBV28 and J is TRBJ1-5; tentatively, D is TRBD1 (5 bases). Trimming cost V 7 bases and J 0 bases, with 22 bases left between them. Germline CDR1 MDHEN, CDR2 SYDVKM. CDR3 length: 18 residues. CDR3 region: CASMGLQEQIYSNQPQHF. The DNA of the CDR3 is TGTGCCAGCATGGGGCTCCAAGAACAGATTTATAGCAATCAGCCCCAGCATTTT.

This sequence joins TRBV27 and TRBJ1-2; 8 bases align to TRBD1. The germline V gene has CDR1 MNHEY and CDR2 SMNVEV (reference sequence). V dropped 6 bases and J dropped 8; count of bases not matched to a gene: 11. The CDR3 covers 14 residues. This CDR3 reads CASRKTGEVKGYTF. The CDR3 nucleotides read TGTGCCAGCAGAAAGACAGGGGAAGTTAAAGGCTACACCTTC.

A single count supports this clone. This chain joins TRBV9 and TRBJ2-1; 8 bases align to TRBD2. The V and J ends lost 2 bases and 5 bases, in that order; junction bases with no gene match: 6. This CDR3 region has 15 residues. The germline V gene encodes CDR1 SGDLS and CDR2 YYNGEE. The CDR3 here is CASSVAGGPHNEQFF. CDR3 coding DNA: TGTGCCAGCAGCGTGGCGGGAGGTCCCCACAATGAGCAGTTCTTC. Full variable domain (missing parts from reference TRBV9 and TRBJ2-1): DSGVTQTPKHLITATGQRVTLRCSPRSGDLSVYWYQQSLDQGLQFLIQYYNGEERAKGNILERFSAQQFPDLHSELNLSSLELGDSALYFCASSVAGGPHNEQFFGPGTRLTVL.

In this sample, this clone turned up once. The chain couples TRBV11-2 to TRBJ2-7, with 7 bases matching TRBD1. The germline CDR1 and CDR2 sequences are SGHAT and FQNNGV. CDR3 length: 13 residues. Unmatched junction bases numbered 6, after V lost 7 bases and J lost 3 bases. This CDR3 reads CASNNWDSYEQYF. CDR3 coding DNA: TGTGCCAGCAACAATTGGGACAGCTACGAGCAGTACTTC.

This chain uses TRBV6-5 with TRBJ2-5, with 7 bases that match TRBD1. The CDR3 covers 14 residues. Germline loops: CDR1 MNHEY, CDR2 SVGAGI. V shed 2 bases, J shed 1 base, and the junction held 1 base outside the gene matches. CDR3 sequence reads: CASSYRTGQETQYF. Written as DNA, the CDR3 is TGTGCCAGCAGTTACCGGACAGGCCAAGAGACCCAGTACTTC.

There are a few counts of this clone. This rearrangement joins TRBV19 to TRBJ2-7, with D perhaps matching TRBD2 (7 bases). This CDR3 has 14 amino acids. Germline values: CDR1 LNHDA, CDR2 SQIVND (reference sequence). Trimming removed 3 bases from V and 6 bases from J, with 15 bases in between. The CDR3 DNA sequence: TGTGCCAGTAGTATCGGGGGGCTAGCTGCCGAGCAGTACTTC. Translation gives CASSIGGLAAEQYF. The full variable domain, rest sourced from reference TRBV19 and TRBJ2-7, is DGGITQSPKYLFRKEGQNVTLSCEQNLNHDAMYWYRQDPGQGLRLIYYSQIVNDFQKGDIAEGYSVSREKKESFPLTVTSAQKNPTAFYLCASSIGGLAAEQYFGPGTRLTVT.

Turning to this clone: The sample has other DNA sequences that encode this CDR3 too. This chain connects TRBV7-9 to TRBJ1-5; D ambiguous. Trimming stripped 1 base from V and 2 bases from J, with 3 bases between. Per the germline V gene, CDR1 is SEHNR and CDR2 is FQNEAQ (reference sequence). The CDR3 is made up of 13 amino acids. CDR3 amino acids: CASSLGRNQPQHF. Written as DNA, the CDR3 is TGTGCCAGCAGCTTAGGGCGCAATCAGCCCCAGCATTTT.